These 4 T cell receptor beta chains share one sample of origin, sequenced in a study of blood T cell repertoires in COVID-19. The table came from immunoSEQ multiplex PCR; TCRdb's copy has only in-frame clones and leaves some out. The sample carries roughly 27,000 clones, roughly 79% recorded once. The sequencing sample was made of peripheral blood. The receptors were sampled from an elderly man with active or convalescent COVID-19.

The chain has TRBV6-6 and TRBJ1-6; 7 bases are a match to TRBD1. The CDR3 has 16 amino acids. CDR1 is MNHNY, CDR2 SVGAGI, per germline (reference sequence). Trimming cost V 8 bases and J 7 bases; bases outside gene matches: 14. The CDR3 coding sequence is TGTGCCAGCGGTCGACAGGGATCGAAACTAAATTCACCCCTCCACTTT. Protein: CASGRQGSKLNSPLHF.

The CDR3 nucleotides read TGCGCCAGCAGCTCGCTAGCGGGAGGGGGCGATACGCAGTATTTT. It is translated as CASSSLAGGGDTQYF. The chain uses TRBV5-1 and TRBJ2-3; 12 positions agree with TRBD2. V was pared by 3 bases and J by 6 bases, with 5 bases of the junction left unmatched. This CDR3 is built from 15 residues. Germline values: CDR1 SGHRS, CDR2 YFSETQ.

This CDR3 reads CASSSWDRVGYTF. CDR3 DNA: TGTGCCAGCAGTTCCTGGGACAGGGTGGGTTACACCTTC. This chain joins TRBV12-3 or TRBV12-4 and TRBJ1-2; 9 nucleotides match TRBD1. The CDR3 is 13 residues long. The V gene end was trimmed by 4 bases and the J gene end by 11 bases; junction bases not matched to a gene: 8.

The gene calls are TRBV5-1 and TRBJ2-1; the match to TRBD2 covers 8 bases. This CDR3 spans 15 amino acids. The junction had 0 bases not matched to a gene; V was cut back by 1 base and J by 0 bases. The germline V gene has CDR1 SGHRS and CDR2 YFSETQ. In DNA, the CDR3 is TGCGCCAGCAGCTTGAGCGGGAGCTCCTACAATGAGCAGTTCTTC. It translates to CASSLSGSSYNEQFF.